This is a list of T cell receptor beta chains from one sample in a study of post-analysis software for immune sequencing data. TCRdb recomputed calls from the PCR reads with MiXCR, one row per CDR3 protein. The table records hundreds of thousands of distinct CDR3 sequences, approximately 30% of them present only once. Sequencing used blood. The origin of the receptors is a girl aged 5 to 17 with multiple sclerosis. The CDR3 runs from the conserved cysteine through the conserved F or W. Fields, in order: CDR3 DNA, CDR3 protein, D gene, V gene, clone size, J gene. The D gene is left open where the match is weak. Size tells how often a clone was seen (once, few, many) or the class of an expanded clone, and some rows leave it out.

cdr3_nt: TGTGCCACCAGTGATGGAGGTTGGGGCGGCTACACCTTC
cdr3_aa: CATSDGGWGGYTF
d_call: .
v_call: TRBV24-1
clone_size: .
j_call: TRBJ1-2

cdr3_nt: TGTGCCACCAGCAGAGATCATCCAGATACGCAGTATTTT
cdr3_aa: CATSRDHPDTQYF
d_call: .
v_call: TRBV15
clone_size: few
j_call: TRBJ2-3

cdr3_nt: TGTGCCAGCGCATGGTCCCTAGGTGGAAACACCATATATTTT
cdr3_aa: CASAWSLGGNTIYF
d_call: .
v_call: TRBV7-2
clone_size: few
j_call: TRBJ1-3

cdr3_nt: TGTGCCAGCAGCTTAGGAAGAGGCCGGGGTGGCACAGATACGCAGTATTTT
cdr3_aa: CASSLGRGRGGTDTQYF
d_call: .
v_call: TRBV11-3
clone_size: .
j_call: TRBJ2-3

cdr3_nt: TGCGCCAGCAGCCAAGGTCTCAGGACATTGCTTAACTATGGCTACACCTTC
cdr3_aa: CASSQGLRTLLNYGYTF
d_call: .
v_call: TRBV4-3
clone_size: few
j_call: TRBJ1-2

cdr3_nt: TGCAGTGCGTACAATACAGGGAACGGCCACACCTTC
cdr3_aa: CSAYNTGNGHTF
d_call: .
v_call: TRBV20-1
clone_size: .
j_call: TRBJ1-2

cdr3_nt: TGCGCCAGCAGCCAAGGGGTCAATTTGCCCCAGCATTTT
cdr3_aa: CASSQGVNLPQHF
d_call: .
v_call: TRBV4-1
clone_size: few
j_call: TRBJ1-5

cdr3_nt: TGTGCCAGCAGACGTCCGGACAGCCAAACTCCCCTCCACTTT
cdr3_aa: CASRRPDSQTPLHF
d_call: .
v_call: TRBV7-2
clone_size: .
j_call: TRBJ1-6

cdr3_nt: TGTGCCACCGGTTGGGGAAACATTCAGTACTTC
cdr3_aa: CATGWGNIQYF
d_call: .
v_call: TRBV24-1
clone_size: few
j_call: TRBJ2-4

cdr3_nt: TGTGCCAGCAGCTTATTGGCACGTGAGCAGTTCTTC
cdr3_aa: CASSLLAREQFF
d_call: .
v_call: TRBV7-2
clone_size: few
j_call: TRBJ2-1

cdr3_nt: TGCAGCGTTGATTCGGCCGGGACAGGGGTACAAGAGACCCAGTACTTC
cdr3_aa: CSVDSAGTGVQETQYF
d_call: TRBD1
v_call: TRBV29-1
clone_size: .
j_call: TRBJ2-5

cdr3_nt: TGTGCCAGCAGCATGTGGGCGGGGGGGCGGTCTAACTATGGCTACACCTTC
cdr3_aa: CASSMWAGGRSNYGYTF
d_call: .
v_call: TRBV12-3/TRBV12-4
clone_size: .
j_call: TRBJ1-2

cdr3_nt: TGCAGCGTTGGAGATCCGTGGTCTCCGGAAGGCGAGCAGTACTTC
cdr3_aa: CSVGDPWSPEGEQYF
d_call: .
v_call: TRBV29-1
clone_size: .
j_call: TRBJ2-7

cdr3_nt: TGTGCCAGCAGCCAGGACAGTCATAGCAATCAGCCCCAGCATTTT
cdr3_aa: CASSQDSHSNQPQHF
d_call: .
v_call: TRBV7-2
clone_size: .
j_call: TRBJ1-5

cdr3_nt: TGTGCCAGCAGTGGACTAGCGGGGGACACAGATACGCAGTATTTT
cdr3_aa: CASSGLAGDTDTQYF
d_call: TRBD2
v_call: TRBV6-1
clone_size: few
j_call: TRBJ2-3

cdr3_nt: TGTGCCAGCAGGGGTCTAGCCGGAGAGACCCAGTACTTC
cdr3_aa: CASRGLAGETQYF
d_call: .
v_call: TRBV6-5
clone_size: few
j_call: TRBJ2-5

cdr3_nt: TGTGCCAGCAGCTTAGGACAGGGGGGTGGCAATCAGCCCCAGCATTTT
cdr3_aa: CASSLGQGGGNQPQHF
d_call: TRBD1
v_call: TRBV7-2
clone_size: .
j_call: TRBJ1-5

cdr3_nt: TGTGCCAGCAGTTCCCACAAAGCGGGAGTTACGGCAGATACGCAGTATTTT
cdr3_aa: CASSSHKAGVTADTQYF
d_call: TRBD2
v_call: TRBV28
clone_size: .
j_call: TRBJ2-3

cdr3_nt: TGTGCCAGCAGCTTAGGAGTGGACCGAACCGCAGATACGCAGTATTTT
cdr3_aa: CASSLGVDRTADTQYF
d_call: .
v_call: TRBV7-9
clone_size: few
j_call: TRBJ2-3

cdr3_nt: TGCGCCAGCAGATATAGACGGGACGGCTCCTACGAACAGTACTTC
cdr3_aa: CASRYRRDGSYEQYF
d_call: .
v_call: TRBV4-1
clone_size: .
j_call: TRBJ2-7

cdr3_nt: TGTGCCAGCAGCTTTTCCAGGTACTCTGAAGCTTTCTTT
cdr3_aa: CASSFSRYSEAFF
d_call: .
v_call: TRBV7-2
clone_size: .
j_call: TRBJ1-1

cdr3_nt: TGCGCCAGCAGCGAACGTCAGTCCACAGATACGCAGTATTTT
cdr3_aa: CASSERQSTDTQYF
d_call: .
v_call: TRBV4-1
clone_size: .
j_call: TRBJ2-3

cdr3_nt: TGTGCCAGCAGCGTCGGCGGGGGCGACACAGATACGCAGTATTTT
cdr3_aa: CASSVGGGDTDTQYF
d_call: .
v_call: TRBV9
clone_size: .
j_call: TRBJ2-3

cdr3_nt: TGTGCCAGCTCACCGAACGGGGACGGCGCCTACGAGCAGTACTTC
cdr3_aa: CASSPNGDGAYEQYF
d_call: .
v_call: TRBV18
clone_size: .
j_call: TRBJ2-7

cdr3_nt: TGTGCCATCAGCCGGAGGGGACCGGGACTAGCGGGAGACACAGATACGCAGTATTTT
cdr3_aa: CAISRRGPGLAGDTDTQYF
d_call: TRBD2
v_call: TRBV10-3
clone_size: .
j_call: TRBJ2-3

cdr3_nt: TGTGCCAGCAGCTACCAATGGACAGGTAGAAGCAATCAGCCCCAGCATTTT
cdr3_aa: CASSYQWTGRSNQPQHF
d_call: TRBD1
v_call: TRBV7-2
clone_size: .
j_call: TRBJ1-5

cdr3_nt: TGTGCCAGCAGCCCAGGGGCCAGGGTGCACAATGAGCAGTTCTTC
cdr3_aa: CASSPGARVHNEQFF
d_call: .
v_call: TRBV7-2
clone_size: .
j_call: TRBJ2-1

cdr3_nt: TGTGCCAGCAGCTTAGAGCGGGACAGGGGAAATCGAGAGACCCAGTACTTC
cdr3_aa: CASSLERDRGNRETQYF
d_call: TRBD1
v_call: TRBV11-2
clone_size: once
j_call: TRBJ2-5

cdr3_nt: TGTGCCATTTCCAAGGGACTCAACACCGGGGAGCTGTTTTTT
cdr3_aa: CAISKGLNTGELFF
d_call: .
v_call: TRBV6-1
clone_size: few
j_call: TRBJ2-2

cdr3_nt: TGCGCCAGCAGCCAAGATTATGGAGATACGCAGTATTTT
cdr3_aa: CASSQDYGDTQYF
d_call: .
v_call: TRBV4-3
clone_size: .
j_call: TRBJ2-3

cdr3_nt: TGCGCCAGCAGCTTCGACAGGGGAGCTCACGAGCAGTACTTC
cdr3_aa: CASSFDRGAHEQYF
d_call: TRBD1
v_call: TRBV5-1
clone_size: .
j_call: TRBJ2-7

cdr3_nt: TGCAGTGCACACGCTGGGGGGTTCGGGGGCTACACCTTC
cdr3_aa: CSAHAGGFGGYTF
d_call: .
v_call: TRBV20-1
clone_size: few
j_call: TRBJ1-2

cdr3_nt: TGTGCCAGCAGTTACTGGGGGACTAGCGGGGCGTACGAGCAGTACTTC
cdr3_aa: CASSYWGTSGAYEQYF
d_call: TRBD2
v_call: TRBV6-5
clone_size: few
j_call: TRBJ2-7

cdr3_nt: TGCAGTGTCACTACAGGGGTTCTTGGAAACACCATATATTTT
cdr3_aa: CSVTTGVLGNTIYF
d_call: TRBD1
v_call: TRBV20-1
clone_size: .
j_call: TRBJ1-3

cdr3_nt: TGCAGTGCCCAACGACCGGGGGGGCCCGGCACAGATACGCAGTATTTT
cdr3_aa: CSAQRPGGPGTDTQYF
d_call: TRBD2
v_call: TRBV20-1
clone_size: once
j_call: TRBJ2-3

cdr3_nt: TGTGCCAGCAGTGAAGGGTCGACTAGCCGCAATGAGCAGTTCTTC
cdr3_aa: CASSEGSTSRNEQFF
d_call: TRBD2
v_call: TRBV2
clone_size: .
j_call: TRBJ2-1

cdr3_nt: TGTGCCAGCAGCGGAACAGGGAAGAACACTGAAGCTTTCTTT
cdr3_aa: CASSGTGKNTEAFF
d_call: .
v_call: TRBV12-3/TRBV12-4
clone_size: .
j_call: TRBJ1-1

cdr3_nt: TGCAGTGCTAGAGATCAGAACAGGGGGCAACAGAAGCCCCAGCATTTT
cdr3_aa: CSARDQNRGQQKPQHF
d_call: TRBD1
v_call: TRBV20-1
clone_size: .
j_call: TRBJ1-5

cdr3_nt: TGCAGTGCTAGACCCCAAAGGACCCTCACCGGGGAGCTGTTTTTT
cdr3_aa: CSARPQRTLTGELFF
d_call: .
v_call: TRBV20-1
clone_size: .
j_call: TRBJ2-2

cdr3_nt: TGTGCCAGCAGCCCCCCGCCAGCCGCGGTATATGGCTACACCTTC
cdr3_aa: CASSPPPAAVYGYTF
d_call: .
v_call: TRBV7-2
clone_size: few
j_call: TRBJ1-2

cdr3_nt: TGTGCCAGCAGCTTGAAGGTTTACTATGGCTACACCTTC
cdr3_aa: CASSLKVYYGYTF
d_call: .
v_call: TRBV7-9
clone_size: .
j_call: TRBJ1-2

cdr3_nt: TGTGCCAGCAGCCCCAGGGCTAATTCACACTGTGGCTACACCTTC
cdr3_aa: CASSPRANSHCGYTF
d_call: .
v_call: TRBV12-3/TRBV12-4
clone_size: .
j_call: TRBJ1-2

cdr3_nt: TGCAGCGTTGTCGCGACAGGCCCTAGCACAGATACGCAGTATTTT
cdr3_aa: CSVVATGPSTDTQYF
d_call: .
v_call: TRBV29-1
clone_size: few
j_call: TRBJ2-3

cdr3_nt: TGCGCCAGCAGCCAAATGGACAATCGGGGCTACACCTTC
cdr3_aa: CASSQMDNRGYTF
d_call: .
v_call: TRBV4-1
clone_size: .
j_call: TRBJ1-2

cdr3_nt: TGCGCCAGCAGCCAAGGTACTAGCGGGGCCCTAAGCTCCTACAATGAGCAGTTCTTC
cdr3_aa: CASSQGTSGALSSYNEQFF
d_call: TRBD2
v_call: TRBV4-1
clone_size: .
j_call: TRBJ2-1

cdr3_nt: TGTGCCAGCAGACAAAGGGCGGGCCAGCCCCAGCATTTT
cdr3_aa: CASRQRAGQPQHF
d_call: .
v_call: TRBV6-6
clone_size: few
j_call: TRBJ1-5

cdr3_nt: TGCGCCAGCAGCACCCGACAGACCTCTAGCACAGATACGCAGTATTTT
cdr3_aa: CASSTRQTSSTDTQYF
d_call: .
v_call: TRBV4-1
clone_size: .
j_call: TRBJ2-3

cdr3_nt: TGCGCCAGCAGCTATGACAGGGTATATGGCTACACCTTC
cdr3_aa: CASSYDRVYGYTF
d_call: TRBD1
v_call: TRBV5-1
clone_size: .
j_call: TRBJ1-2

cdr3_nt: TGTGCCAGCAGTCGGACTAGCGGGGGGGGAAAAGAGACCCAGTACTTC
cdr3_aa: CASSRTSGGGKETQYF
d_call: TRBD2
v_call: TRBV28
clone_size: .
j_call: TRBJ2-5

cdr3_nt: TGCAGTGCTAGAGATCCTGCGGACAGGGGGAACACTGAAGCTTTCTTT
cdr3_aa: CSARDPADRGNTEAFF
d_call: TRBD1
v_call: TRBV20-1
clone_size: .
j_call: TRBJ1-1

cdr3_nt: TGCAGCGTTGAAGTTAAGGTTTCCGGGGAGCTGTTTTTT
cdr3_aa: CSVEVKVSGELFF
d_call: .
v_call: TRBV29-1
clone_size: .
j_call: TRBJ2-2

cdr3_nt: TGCAGTGCTAGAGACGGGAGCGGGAGTAGCAACGAGCAGTACTTC
cdr3_aa: CSARDGSGSSNEQYF
d_call: TRBD2
v_call: TRBV20-1
clone_size: .
j_call: TRBJ2-7

cdr3_nt: TGTGCCAGCAGCTCCCCCGGGACTAGCTACGAGCAGTACTTC
cdr3_aa: CASSSPGTSYEQYF
d_call: TRBD2
v_call: TRBV28
clone_size: .
j_call: TRBJ2-7

cdr3_nt: TGTGCCAGCAGTTTAGATCAGGGCTGGACTGAAGCTTTCTTT
cdr3_aa: CASSLDQGWTEAFF
d_call: .
v_call: TRBV12-3/TRBV12-4
clone_size: .
j_call: TRBJ1-1

cdr3_nt: TGTGCCAGCAGCTACATCCAACTGGGACCCGAGCAGTACTTC
cdr3_aa: CASSYIQLGPEQYF
d_call: .
v_call: TRBV7-8
clone_size: .
j_call: TRBJ2-7

cdr3_nt: TGTGCCAGCCCCCCCCTACTAGAGGGTCAGCCCCAGCATTTT
cdr3_aa: CASPPLLEGQPQHF
d_call: .
v_call: TRBV6-5
clone_size: few
j_call: TRBJ1-5

cdr3_nt: TGTGCCAGCAGCCCTTACAGGGCTCGGGGGGACACTGAAGCTTTCTTT
cdr3_aa: CASSPYRARGDTEAFF
d_call: .
v_call: TRBV7-8
clone_size: .
j_call: TRBJ1-1

cdr3_nt: TGTGCCAGCAGTCGGAACAATCAGCCCCAGCATTTT
cdr3_aa: CASSRNNQPQHF
d_call: .
v_call: TRBV28
clone_size: .
j_call: TRBJ1-5

cdr3_nt: TGTGCCAGCAGTTTCGGCGAACTTTTCCATCAGCCCCAGCATTTT
cdr3_aa: CASSFGELFHQPQHF
d_call: .
v_call: TRBV6-6
clone_size: few
j_call: TRBJ1-5